The source of this T cell receptor beta chain is a study of regulatory T cells in long-lasting Graves disease (dated by TCRdb to the early 2020s). Study-wide context: Patients with newly diagnosed Graves' disease had been on antithyroid drugs for under 3 months. This study used TCR sequencing and RNA sequencing of peripheral blood to compare persistent Graves' disease patients against newly diagnosed Graves' disease patients. The study was registered as a clinical trial and conducted in China. A total of roughly 35 samples underwent TCR sequencing, from some 13 patients with persistent Graves' disease and roughly 20 patients with newly diagnosed Graves' disease. What the research found in general, with its limitations: The authors acknowledged the small sample size as a limitation that may reduce accuracy. Sequencing and analysis were restricted to the TCR beta chain. TRBV28, TRBJ1-2 and TRBJ2-5 were preferentially used in persistent disease, while TRBV20-1 and TRBJ2-1 were favored in newly diagnosed disease. Compared with newly diagnosed patients, persistent Graves' disease patients had lower TCR Shannon entropy and fewer highly expanded clones, which suggests clonal expansion. Persistent patients shared more public clonotypes among themselves (approximately 2,500) than newly diagnosed patients did (about 970). Peripheral blood alone was examined, since thyroid tissue, which constituted the primary lesion, could not be accessed.

The time point label corresponds to: newly diagnosed GD, antithyroid drugs for less than 3 months. For both TCR sequencing and RNA sequencing, RNA was extracted from PBMCs in TRIzol. The diagnosis of Graves' disease followed American Thyroid Association guidelines. Recruitment of patients was carried out at an endocrinology department in Xi'an, China. From each patient, 7.5 to 9.5 milliliters of peripheral blood was collected into an EDTA anticoagulant tube. PBMCs were isolated by Ficoll Paque Plus density gradient separation without further T cell sorting. An Agilent 2100 Bioanalyzer and agarose gel were used to check RNA quality, while a NanoDrop 2000 measured RNA concentration. This clonotype was seen ten or more times. No cognate antigen has been identified for it. No base qualities exist here, and no much larger clone lies one base off it. The cysteine opens and the phenylalanine closes a CDR3 of 14 amino acids. CDR3 DNA is the only sequence kept; it has 42 bases, read in frame from the first base. The germline V and J ends show losses of 2 bases and 2 bases respectively, and no gene match explains 2 bases of the junction. The germline V gene yields SNHLY for CDR1 and FYNNEI for CDR2.

The library was made by multiplex PCR. Instrument on record: Illumina HiSeq 4000. iRepertoire HTBI primers and Arm-PCR amplification of CDR3 regions were used to construct TCR beta libraries. PCR products were gel purified before sequencing. In the source study's methods: Across samples, 55 to 80 TRBV and 13 to 15 TRBJ segments were identified and used for gene usage analysis of CDR3 amino acid clonotypes. COPE and FqMerger were used to merge filtered high-quality paired reads into contigs. BLAST was used to align contigs to IMGT TRBV, TRBD and TRBJ reference genes, and CDR3 was defined according to IMGT. Clonotypes above 0.1% frequency were classified as highly expanded clones. Shannon entropy was used to measure repertoire diversity, and the Gini coefficient was used to measure V-J evenness. A clonotype was considered public if more than one individual shared it. TCRdb ran its own pipeline on the public reads, namely fastp trimming at Q25 and MiXCR clone calling, and kept in-frame beta chains. All rows with the same CDR3 protein become a single entry with the most common DNA and genes. These V and J calls rely on TCRdb rather than the paper's analysis. In this sample the table shows 400,000 to 500,000 distinct CDR3 sequences, about 14% of which occur a single time. The ten largest clones take up approximately 17% of the sample.

This sample was shared with a second study, whose subject was T cells in Graves' hyperthyroidism and ophthalmopathy. As noted in the second study: Graves' hyperthyroidism was defined as stable when no progression to ophthalmopathy occurred over 18 months of follow-up. The hyperthyroidism patients were between 18 and 65 years old and newly diagnosed, with a disease duration of less than 2 months. Any patient with an uncontrolled infection, another autoimmune disease, pregnancy or lactation was excluded. Diagnoses relied on clinical symptoms, serum thyroxine and TRAb, thyroid ultrasound and orbital computed tomography. A first-round RT-PCR of the TCR CDR3 used the HTBI primer set with the Qiagen OneStep RT-PCR kit. Most expanded thyroid clonotypes (frequency above 0.001) were also found in blood, which suggests that blood repertoires may mirror thyroid immune responses. A 13 V-J signature model separated ophthalmopathy from stable hyperthyroidism, with around 91% sensitivity and about 81% specificity in cross-validation and 80%/75% in testing. During validation, the model predicted progression to ophthalmopathy a median of around 7 months ahead of onset, with almost 71% sensitivity and roughly 75% specificity. To identify TCR V-J signatures that set the groups apart, the researchers used a discovery cohort of roughly 100 patients, made up of 40 to 45 with Graves' ophthalmopathy and some 58 with stable Graves' hyperthyroidism. Whether ophthalmopathy could be predicted prospectively was tested in an independent validation cohort made up of approximately 19 hyperthyroidism patients plus 17 patients who later progressed to ophthalmopathy. The approximately 98 discovery patients were randomly divided into training and test sets at a 7:3 ratio. The study also compared thyroid tissue and blood T-cell repertoires from 6 or 7 Graves' hyperthyroidism patients. Once sampling was done, hyperthyroidism patients were given methimazole at a starting dose of 30 mg daily, whereas ophthalmopathy patients were given high-dose intravenous methylprednisolone. Libraries were constructed in a second round of multiplex PCR, after which size selection and purification were performed. The libraries were sequenced on an Illumina HiSeq2000 using paired-end 100 bp reads. Raw data were processed with SOAPnuke, discarding reads with adapters, uncalled bases, mean Phred below 15, or no exact constant-primer or identifier match. High-quality paired reads were merged using COPE v1.2.5, and each unique nucleotide sequence was defined as a clonotype. Clonotypes were aligned to IMGT TRBV, TRBD and TRBJ reference segments using MiTCR v1.1. Only V-J combinations with frequency above 0.0001, covering roughly 99% of repertoires, were analysed. The TCS score was defined as F50 (clonal expansion) divided by E x V (chaos), with BLOSUM62-based TCRdist calculated between CDR3 peptides within each V-J. Welch's t-statistics and random forest reduced around 550 V-J features to roughly 13, which were used in a naive Bayes classifier (R e1071). Sample size was not statistically predetermined, and blinding of investigators to group allocation was not performed. The paper describes TCR Vbeta CDR3 sequencing of roughly 130 peripheral blood samples, made up of some 40 ophthalmopathy patients, approximately 73 hyperthyroidism patients and 17 progressor patients.

Sequences were derived from peripheral blood mononuclear cells (PBMCs), sampled at new diagnosis, from a patient treated with antithyroid drugs. The V gene is TRBV2 and the J gene is TRBJ2-7; 8 junctional bases match TRBD1. This TCR was sampled from a woman in her forties or fifties with Graves disease. Donor details come from another sample of the same person, matched by shared clones. The nucleotides read TGTGCCAGCAGTGAACCAGGGGGCCCCTACGAGCAGTACTTC. Translation gives CASSEPGGPYEQYF.